This T cell receptor (beta chain) was profiled in a study of Ad26.COV2.S vaccination and SARS-CoV-2 variants. Overall study findings and caveats: Quantification of TCR breadth and depth may have yielded underestimates of total T cell responses. It was found that vaccine and placebo recipients had similar non-spike TCR breadth.

V lost 4 bases, J lost 0 bases, and 4 bases lay in between. The CDR3 is 14 amino acids. Per germline, CDR1 MNHEY and CDR2 SVGAGI. As for treatment: about 20 received Ad26.COV2.S at low or high dose, single or two shots; a few received placebo; per-sample allocation not given. At day 63 after the first vaccine or placebo injection, samples were drawn. Boston supplied an adult donor aged 18-55 years. Generated by immunoSEQ multiplex PCR, the TCRdb table keeps only in-frame clones and is missing some. Altogether some 300,000 clones are present, over 80% being singletons, with the ten largest covering 2.1%. In regard to this clone: Its antigen remains unidentified.

The sequence was collected from a person between 18 and 59 years old who received the Ad26.COV2.S COVID-19 vaccine or a placebo. The chain uses TRBV6-5 and TRBJ2-6; D is undetermined. This specimen was peripheral blood, taken in a trial of Ad26.COV2.S vaccine versus placebo. The DNA of the CDR3 is TGTGCCAGCAGTTGGGACTCTGGGGCCAACGTCCTGACTTTC. Its protein product is CASSWDSGANVLTF.